Listed below are T cell receptor beta chains from one sample, sequenced in a study of OX40 agonist ivuxolimab in advanced cancers. TCRdb's table, derived via immunoSEQ multiplex PCR, lists solely in-frame clones and lacks some. The profile shows 80,000 to 90,000 clones, approximately 79% of them singletons. The source was CD4+ or CD8+ T cells sorted from blood, collected in a trial of the OX40 agonist ivuxolimab. The receptors stem from an adult with an advanced solid tumor such as melanoma, head and neck, liver or kidney cancer. CDR3s include the opening cysteine and the closing phenylalanine or tryptophan. The D gene is left open where the match is weak. Clone size is shown for a subset of rows, as once, few, many or a class of expanded clone.

j_gene	d_gene	abundance	v_gene	CDR3aa	CDR3nt
TRBJ1-1	TRBD1	NA	TRBV6-6	CASSKRQGASNTEAFF	TGTGCCAGCAGCAAACGACAGGGGGCCTCAAACACTGAAGCTTTCTTT
TRBJ2-1	NA	NA	TRBV5-1	CASRGLQASNEQFF	TGCGCCAGCAGGGGTCTACAGGCTTCCAATGAGCAGTTCTTC
TRBJ2-5	TRBD2	once	TRBV30	CAWSLAGWEQYF	TGTGCCTGGAGCCTAGCGGGGTGGGAGCAGTACTTC
TRBJ2-7	NA	NA	TRBV7-8	CASSVPRDTSYEQYF	TGTGCCAGCAGCGTACCCCGGGACACCTCCTACGAGCAGTACTTC
TRBJ1-2	TRBD1	NA	TRBV19	CASSMDRIPGYTF	TGTGCCAGTAGTATGGACAGGATCCCTGGCTACACCTTC
TRBJ1-2	NA	NA	TRBV28	CASSFPTNRLAGYTF	TGTGCCAGCAGTTTCCCTACTAACAGACTAGCTGGCTACACCTTC
TRBJ2-7	NA	NA	TRBV28	CASTRGGGGKTYEQYF	TGTGCCAGCACCCGAGGGGGGGGCGGGAAGACCTACGAGCAGTACTTC
TRBJ2-3	NA	NA	TRBV7-2	CASSHRWGREEDTQYF	TGTGCCAGCAGTCACCGCTGGGGCAGGGAGGAAGATACGCAGTATTTT
TRBJ1-1	NA	NA	TRBV6-5	CASSYSGHDKAFF	TGTGCCAGCAGTTACTCGGGACACGATAAAGCTTTCTTT
TRBJ2-7	TRBD2	NA	TRBV5-1	CASSRGLAGGQGEQYF	TGCGCCAGCAGCCGCGGACTAGCGGGGGGGCAAGGCGAGCAGTACTTC
TRBJ2-7	NA	NA	TRBV28	CASSFMWRGSGYEQYF	TGTGCCAGCAGTTTTATGTGGAGGGGTTCAGGCTACGAGCAGTACTTC
TRBJ2-6	NA	NA	TRBV19	CASSIPGMTGGANVLTF	TGTGCCAGTAGTATCCCCGGCATGACTGGAGGGGCCAACGTCCTGACTTTC
TRBJ2-1	NA	NA	TRBV11-2	CASSVGLHNEQFF	TGTGCCAGCAGCGTCGGGCTACACAATGAGCAGTTCTTC
TRBJ1-1	TRBD1	NA	TRBV5-8	CASSLGTGSDTEAFF	TGTGCCAGCAGCTTGGGGACAGGGTCGGACACTGAAGCTTTCTTT
TRBJ1-5	NA	NA	TRBV5-1	CASSLGTDNQPQHF	TGCGCCAGCAGCTTGGGGACAGACAATCAGCCCCAGCATTTT
TRBJ2-5	TRBD2	NA	TRBV5-1	CASSLSGGSQETQYF	TGCGCCAGCAGCTTAAGCGGGGGGAGCCAAGAGACCCAGTACTTC
TRBJ1-3	NA	NA	TRBV28	CASSLYRISSGNTIYF	TGTGCCAGCAGTTTATACAGGATTAGCTCTGGAAACACCATATATTTT
TRBJ1-3	NA	few	TRBV18	CASSPFTTASGNTIYF	TGTGCCAGCTCACCATTTACGACGGCCTCTGGAAACACCATATATTTT
TRBJ1-6	NA	NA	TRBV5-5	CASSRAGDGPLHF	TGTGCCAGCAGCCGGGCGGGGGACGGACCCCTCCACTTT
TRBJ1-6	TRBD1	NA	TRBV5-3	CARSLQGAPLHF	TGTGCCAGAAGCTTGCAGGGGGCGCCCCTCCACTTT
TRBJ1-5	TRBD1	NA	TRBV6-6	CASSYSTGSDQPQHF	TGTGCCAGCAGTTACTCGACAGGGTCGGATCAGCCCCAGCATTTT
TRBJ2-3	NA	NA	TRBV5-6	CASTPLGVSTDTQYF	TGTGCCAGCACTCCGTTGGGGGTTAGCACAGATACGCAGTATTTT
TRBJ2-7	NA	few	TRBV9	CASSVGDVSNEQYF	TGTGCCAGCAGCGTAGGGGATGTGAGTAACGAGCAGTACTTC
TRBJ2-7	NA	NA	TRBV5-1	CASRPTGTAGREQYF	TGCGCCAGCCGGCCGACGGGGACTGCCGGGCGGGAGCAGTACTTC
TRBJ1-5	NA	few	TRBV2	CASSDILAQPQHF	TGTGCCAGCAGTGATATTTTGGCTCAGCCCCAGCATTTT
TRBJ1-2	TRBD1	NA	TRBV28	CASSLPMTGDYGYTF	TGTGCCAGCAGTCTCCCAATGACAGGGGACTATGGCTACACCTTC
TRBJ1-2	TRBD1	NA	TRBV19	CASSGSRDSYGYTF	TGTGCCAGTAGTGGGAGCCGGGACAGCTATGGCTACACCTTC
TRBJ2-7	NA	NA	TRBV18	CASSPQRAGASYEQYF	TGTGCCAGCTCACCTCAGCGTGCAGGCGCCTCCTACGAGCAGTACTTC
TRBJ1-4	TRBD1	NA	TRBV28	CASSYPGQRHEKLFF	TGTGCCAGCAGCTACCCGGGACAGAGACATGAAAAACTGTTTTTT
TRBJ2-2	NA	NA	TRBV7-9	CASSLGVAANTGELFF	TGTGCCAGCAGCTTAGGAGTAGCAGCGAACACCGGGGAGCTGTTTTTT
TRBJ1-4	NA	NA	TRBV5-1	CASSWGATNEKLFF	TGCGCCAGCAGCTGGGGGGCAACTAATGAAAAACTGTTTTTT
TRBJ1-3	TRBD1	NA	TRBV19	CASSRGQVSGNTIYF	TGTGCCAGTAGTCGCGGACAGGTCTCTGGAAACACCATATATTTT
TRBJ2-1	NA	NA	TRBV7-2	CASSESRQEQFF	TGTGCCAGCAGCGAGTCCCGACAAGAGCAGTTCTTC
TRBJ1-5	NA	many	TRBV10-1	CATHHQPQHF	TGCGCCACCCACCATCAGCCCCAGCATTTT
TRBJ2-5	NA	NA	TRBV7-2	CASSLGWPKETQYF	TGTGCCAGCAGCTTAGGATGGCCAAAAGAGACCCAGTACTTC